This record looks at one TCR beta chain sequence and its context. This CDR3 comprises 16 residues. The V gene's germline CDR1 is MNHNS and CDR2 SASEGT. Trimming cost V 6 bases and J 0 bases; bases outside gene matches: 5. TCRdb redid the calling of the RT-PCR reads with MiXCR, one entry per CDR3 protein. The sample records 650,000 to 800,000 distinct CDR3 sequences, more than 13% being singletons. Sequencing was carried out using memory CD4+ T cells from blood. V gene TRBV6-1 combines with J gene TRBJ2-7, with 13 nucleotides matching TRBD2. This receptor was taken from a female donor in good health, serving as a healthy control. The CDR3 is CASRAGTSGVSYEQYF. For the CDR3, the DNA is TGTGCCAGCAGGGCCGGGACTAGCGGGGTCTCCTACGAGCAGTACTTC.